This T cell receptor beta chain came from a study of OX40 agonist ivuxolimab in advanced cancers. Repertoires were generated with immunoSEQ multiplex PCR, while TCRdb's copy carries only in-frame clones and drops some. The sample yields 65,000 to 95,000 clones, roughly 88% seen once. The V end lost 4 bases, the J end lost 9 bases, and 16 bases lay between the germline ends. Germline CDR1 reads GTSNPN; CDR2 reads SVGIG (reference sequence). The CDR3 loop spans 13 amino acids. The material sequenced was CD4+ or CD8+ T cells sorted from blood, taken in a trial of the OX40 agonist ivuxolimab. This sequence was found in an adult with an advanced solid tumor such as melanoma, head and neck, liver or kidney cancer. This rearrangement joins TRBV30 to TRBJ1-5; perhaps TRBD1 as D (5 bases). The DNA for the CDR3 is TGTGCCTGGAATGCAGGCGGCGGGACGCCCCAGCATTTT. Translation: CAWNAGGGTPQHF.